The clone carrying this T cell receptor (beta chain) occurred once. The authors' processing: The assay estimated nucleated cells by amplifying reference gene primers. Measured with immunoSEQ multiplex PCR; TCRdb has only the in-frame clones, and not every one. Clone size and the V and J calls come from that table; the DNA yielded D and trimming. The table lists 85,000 to 130,000 clones, around 87% of them singletons. This sample was taken from a study of blood T cell repertoires in COVID-19. About the research overall: COVID-19 samples, acute and convalescent, were from the United States, Italy and Spain. T cells, B-cell-depleted T cells, or PBMCs provided the cDNA or gDNA that served as material.

This sequence originates from a man aged 45-65 years with acute or convalescent COVID-19. Sequencing used peripheral blood.

The CDR3 spells CASSRQGLNTEAFF. The CDR3 DNA is TGCGCCAGCAGCAGACAGGGGTTGAACACTGAAGCTTTCTTT. The rearrangement links TRBV5-1 to TRBJ1-1; 8 positions agree with TRBD1. The junction had 2 bases not matched to a gene; V was cut back by 4 bases and J by 0 bases. Germline CDR1 and CDR2: SGHRS and YFSETQ. CDR3 length equals 14 residues.